A selection of T cell receptor beta chains follows, all from one sample in a study of spatial heterogeneity in lung cancer. One entry per CDR3 protein, called by TCRdb with MiXCR from the 5' RACE reads. Here the sample spans around 110,000 distinct CDR3 sequences, more than 9% being singletons. Here the sequenced sample was PBMCs, taken at follow-up. Source of these receptors: a male donor with early-stage non-small cell lung cancer. The CDR3 runs from the conserved cysteine through the conserved F or W. Each record gives: CDR3 protein, CDR3 DNA, D gene, J gene, V gene, clone size. D genes are given only for firm matches. The size of a clone is reported for some rows only, either as once, few or many, or as a class for expanded clones.

CDR3 protein: CASSLGGDGAYEQYF
CDR3 DNA: TGCGCCAGCAGCCTTGGCGGGGACGGTGCCTACGAGCAGTACTTC
D gene: NA
J gene: TRBJ2-7
V gene: TRBV4-1
clone size: many

CDR3 protein: CASSEGRETQYF
CDR3 DNA: TGTGCCAGCAGTGAAGGCAGAGAGACCCAGTACTTC
D gene: NA
J gene: TRBJ2-5
V gene: TRBV2
clone size: many

CDR3 protein: CATKGPGGGTEAFF
CDR3 DNA: TGTGCCACCAAAGGTCCAGGGGGAGGCACTGAAGCTTTCTTT
D gene: TRBD1
J gene: TRBJ1-1
V gene: TRBV24-1
clone size: NA

CDR3 protein: CASSPRAPNEKLFF
CDR3 DNA: TGTGCCAGCAGCCCCCGGGCACCGAATGAAAAACTGTTTTTT
D gene: NA
J gene: TRBJ1-4
V gene: TRBV6-5
clone size: many

CDR3 protein: CASSFGGGTPYEQYF
CDR3 DNA: TGTGCCAGCAGCTTCGGGGGCGGGACTCCATACGAGCAGTACTTC
D gene: NA
J gene: TRBJ2-7
V gene: TRBV7-2
clone size: NA

CDR3 protein: CASSLVEQGLNTEAFF
CDR3 DNA: TGCGCCAGCAGCTTGGTTGAGCAGGGGCTGAACACTGAAGCTTTCTTT
D gene: NA
J gene: TRBJ1-1
V gene: TRBV5-1
clone size: NA

CDR3 protein: CASNFDGGRETQYF
CDR3 DNA: TGTGCTAGCAATTTCGACGGGGGGCGCGAGACCCAGTACTTC
D gene: NA
J gene: TRBJ2-5
V gene: TRBV12-5
clone size: NA

CDR3 protein: CASSLSGDNSPLHF
CDR3 DNA: TGCGCCAGCAGCTTATCAGGAGATAATTCACCCCTCCACTTT
D gene: NA
J gene: TRBJ1-6
V gene: TRBV5-1
clone size: many

CDR3 protein: CASSEWDTSNYGYTF
CDR3 DNA: TGCGCCAGCAGCGAATGGGACACTTCTAACTATGGCTACACCTTC
D gene: NA
J gene: TRBJ1-2
V gene: TRBV10-2
clone size: many

CDR3 protein: CASTRGTGLGNQPQHF
CDR3 DNA: TGTGCCAGCACTCGAGGGACAGGGTTGGGCAATCAGCCCCAGCATTTT
D gene: TRBD1
J gene: TRBJ1-5
V gene: TRBV12-3/TRBV12-4
clone size: many

CDR3 protein: CSAYPYNEQFF
CDR3 DNA: TGCAGTGCCTATCCATACAATGAGCAGTTCTTC
D gene: NA
J gene: TRBJ2-1
V gene: TRBV20-1
clone size: NA

CDR3 protein: CASRRIGFDEKLFF
CDR3 DNA: TGTGCCAGCAGGAGAATAGGGTTTGATGAAAAACTGTTTTTT
D gene: NA
J gene: TRBJ1-4
V gene: TRBV27
clone size: few

CDR3 protein: CASSFNYGGGEADTQYF
CDR3 DNA: TGTGCCAGCAGTTTTAATTACGGCGGCGGGGAGGCAGATACGCAGTATTTT
D gene: NA
J gene: TRBJ2-3
V gene: TRBV12-3/TRBV12-4
clone size: NA

CDR3 protein: CASSLNRISYEQYF
CDR3 DNA: TGTGCCAGCAGTTTGAACAGGATCTCCTACGAGCAGTACTTC
D gene: NA
J gene: TRBJ2-7
V gene: TRBV2
clone size: few

CDR3 protein: CASSLFYRVTSNEQYF
CDR3 DNA: TGTGCCAGCAGTTTATTTTATCGGGTGACTAGTAACGAGCAGTACTTC
D gene: NA
J gene: TRBJ2-7
V gene: TRBV28
clone size: NA

CDR3 protein: CASSFQSTGELFF
CDR3 DNA: TGTGCCAGCAGCTTCCAGAGTACCGGGGAGCTGTTTTTT
D gene: NA
J gene: TRBJ2-2
V gene: TRBV7-3
clone size: few